This T cell receptor beta chain was observed in a study of T cell responses to AZD1222 COVID-19 vaccine. Study results and caveats: An increase in Spike-specific TCR breadth and depth was observed after two AZD1222 doses.

The CDR3 sequence is 15 residues long. Germline CDR1 and CDR2: SGHRS and YFSETQ. J was trimmed by 4 bases and V by 3 bases; bases with no gene match: 8. This table comes from immunoSEQ multiplex PCR, and its TCRdb copy is limited to in-frame clones, with some not included. The sample lists around 120,000 clones, roughly 90% occurring once. For this clone: The antigen is undetermined.

Sequencing was performed on peripheral blood, taken on day 0 of AZD1222 vaccination. This rearrangement joins TRBV5-1 to TRBJ1-2, with 8 bases lining up with TRBD1. The TCR was taken from an adult in good health. This CDR3 is CASSYPGQEAYGYTF. The CDR3 DNA sequence: TGCGCCAGCAGCTACCCGGGACAGGAGGCCTATGGCTACACCTTC.